The 16 T cell receptor beta chains below were found in one sample sequenced in a study of CD8+ T cells in alopecia areata. Following RNA extraction, reverse transcription yielded cDNA that acted as the sequencing template. Method: immunoSEQ multiplex PCR; TCRdb's copy keeps in-frame clones and lacks some. There are 90,000 to 100,000 clones in the sample; roughly 47% occur only once, and about 0.79% lies in the top ten. Sequenced material: CD4+ T cells sorted from blood. The source is a human donor with alopecia areata.

This clone has at least ten counts. The chain is built from TRBV15 and TRBJ2-3; D not certain. V was shortened by 1 base and J by 2 bases, with 13 bases between the two germline ends. Germline CDR1 and CDR2: LNHNV and YYDKDF (reference sequence). The CDR3 consists of 16 residues. The CDR3 sequence: CATSRGSGDVTDTQYF. CDR3 in DNA: TGTGCCACCAGCAGAGGCTCCGGCGATGTCACAGATACGCAGTATTTT.

This rearrangement joins TRBV7-2 to TRBJ2-5; 8 nucleotides match TRBD1. CDR3 length: 14 residues. Germline trimming cut 5 bases from V and 6 bases from J; bases unmatched to any gene: 8. Per the germline V gene, CDR1 is SGHTA and CDR2 is FQGNSA. The DNA of the CDR3 is TGTGCCAGCAGCGGACAGGGAGGTTGGAAGACCCAGTACTTC. This sequence encodes CASSGQGGWKTQYF. Supplemented by reference TRBV7-2 and TRBJ2-5, the full variable domain reads GAGVSQSPSNKVTEKGKDVELRCDPISGHTALYWYRQSLGQGLEFLIYFQGNSAPDKSGLPSDRFSAERTGGSVSTLTIQRTQQEDSAVYLCASSGQGGWKTQYFGPGTRLLVL.

This chain uses TRBV29-1 with TRBJ2-3; maybe TRBD2 (6 bases). Trimming left V 6 bases short and J 4 bases short, with 17 bases between. The CDR3 spans 14 residues. Germline values: CDR1 SQVTM, CDR2 ANQGSEA. CDR3 nucleotide sequence: TGCAGCGTCGACCTCCCGGGGGAGCCAGATACGCAGTATTTT. Encoded protein: CSVDLPGEPDTQYF.

A few counts support this clone. The chain employs TRBV29-1 and TRBJ2-3; no definite D call. Looked up from germline, CDR1 is SQVTM and CDR2 is ANQGSEA. V lost 2 bases to trimming and J lost 0 bases, with 3 bases between them. The CDR3 is 12 amino acids. Written as DNA, the CDR3 is TGCAGCGTTGAACCTAGCACAGATACGCAGTATTTT. It specifies CSVEPSTDTQYF.

DNA for the CDR3: TGTGCCTGGAGTGAAGGACTAGCGGGAGGATTGGAGACCCAGTACTTC. It codes for CAWSEGLAGGLETQYF. The V call is TRBV30, the J call TRBJ2-5; TRBD2 agrees at 14 bases. The ends lost 1 base at V and 5 bases at J; junction bases unmatched: 6. Germline CDR1 is GTSNPN and CDR2 is SVGIG (reference sequence). This CDR3 region has 16 residues.

This chain connects TRBV5-6 to TRBJ2-3, with 9 bases that match TRBD1. The germline CDR1 and CDR2 sequences are SGHDT and YYEEEE. V gave up 2 bases and J gave up 2 bases; unmatched junction bases: 6. This CDR3 region has 16 residues. CDR3 sequence reads: CASSLPQGAHTDTQYF. The CDR3 bases are TGTGCCAGCAGCTTACCACAGGGGGCCCACACAGATACGCAGTATTTT.

Notes on this clone: This sample also contains other DNA sequences that code for the same CDR3. The chain uses TRBV18 and TRBJ2-3; D is ambiguous. The V end was cut by 3 bases, the J end by 2 bases, with 3 bases between. The CDR3 is 12 residues long. Germline values: CDR1 KGHSH, CDR2 LQKENI. The CDR3 reads CASSPITDTQYF. The CDR3 DNA sequence: TGTGCCAGCTCACCGATCACAGATACGCAGTATTTT.

CDR3 nucleotide sequence: TGTGCCTGCAGCAGTCCGAACACTGAAGCTTTCTTT. Its translation: CACSSPNTEAFF. The chain carries TRBV30 and TRBJ1-1; D call uncertain. CDR1 and CDR2 (germline): GTSNPN, SVGIG (reference sequence). Trimming removed 6 bases from V and 1 base from J, with 9 bases in between. The length of the CDR3 is 12 residues.

V usage is TRBV7-2 and J usage is TRBJ1-6; TRBD1 agrees at 8 bases. Unmatched junction bases numbered 5, after V lost 1 base and J lost 6 bases. The CDR3 consists of 16 residues. The germline V gene has CDR1 SGHTA and CDR2 FQGNSA. CDR3 protein: CASSLGTGRTNSPLHF. For the CDR3, the DNA is TGTGCCAGCAGCTTAGGGACAGGGAGAACTAATTCACCCCTCCACTTT.

This clone was observed a few times. The chain links TRBV29-1 to TRBJ2-7; 8 positions match TRBD2. From germline, CDR1 is SQVTM and CDR2 ANQGSEA. V shed 5 bases, J shed 2 bases, and the junction held 2 bases outside the gene matches. The CDR3 runs 12 residues. CDR3 nucleotides: TGCAGCGTTAGCGGGAGTCCCTACGAGCAGTACTTC. Its protein is CSVSGSPYEQYF.

This clone has a handful of counts. This rearrangement joins TRBV29-1 to TRBJ2-1; 7 nucleotides line up with TRBD2. Germline values: CDR1 SQVTM, CDR2 ANQGSEA. CDR3 length: 13 amino acids. V trimming: 4 bases; J trimming: 11 bases; junction bases outside the gene matches: 11. CDR3: CSVVLALTMKQFF. The CDR3 DNA reads TGCAGCGTTGTACTAGCGCTTACAATGAAGCAGTTCTTC.

A word on this clone: This same CDR3 is encoded by further DNA sequences in the sample. The chain joins TRBV2 to TRBJ1-5; 9 nucleotides agree with TRBD1. The J segment lost 6 bases and the V segment lost 7 bases, leaving 4 bases of the junction unmatched. Germline lookup yields CDR1 SNHLY and CDR2 FYNNEI. The CDR3 is made up of 13 amino acids. The CDR3 reads CASTGQGVQPQHF. The CDR3 region has the DNA TGTGCCAGCACGGGACAGGGTGTTCAGCCCCAGCATTTT.

This clone was observed once. The chain joins TRBV30 to TRBJ1-2; D uncertain. V gave up 0 bases and J gave up 13 bases, with 18 bases separating them. CDR1 and CDR2 (germline): GTSNPN, SVGIG (reference sequence). This CDR3 is 13 amino acids long. This chain's CDR3 is CAWSVQTDGPGTF. The CDR3 nucleotides are TGTGCCTGGAGTGTACAGACGGACGGCCCTGGCACCTTC. Looking up the rest from reference TRBV30 and TRBJ1-2 gives the full variable domain: SQTIHQWPATLVQPVGSPLSLECTVEGTSNPNLYWYRQAAGRGLQLLFYSVGIGQISSEVPQNLSASRPQDRQFILSSKKLLLSDSGFYLCAWSVQTDGPGTFGSGTRLTVV.

This chain joins TRBV6-5 and TRBJ2-7; D remains unclear. V shed 6 bases and J shed 3 bases, with 15 bases lying between them. CDR3 length: 14 amino acids. Germline V gene data show CDR1 as MNHEY and CDR2 as SVGAGI. The CDR3: CASSPRWTVYEQYF. CDR3 bases: TGTGCCAGCAGCCCGCGATGGACCGTCTACGAGCAGTACTTC.

This clone was seen ten or more times. The CDR3 DNA follows: TGCGCCAGCAGCCAACTCGACCTTGTTCCATTCCCCTATGGCTACACCTTC. It is translated as CASSQLDLVPFPYGYTF. This rearrangement joins TRBV4-1 to TRBJ1-2; no reliable D call. The CDR3 contains 17 residues. Germline V gene sequence: CDR1 MGHRA, CDR2 YSYEKL. V was pared by 2 bases and J by 4 bases, with 20 bases between.

The chain couples TRBV29-1 to TRBJ1-1; D is uncertain. The germline V gene encodes CDR1 SQVTM and CDR2 ANQGSEA. The CDR3 contains 13 residues. With 2 bases removed from V and 0 bases from J, the gap between germline ends came to 7 bases. The CDR3 bases are TGCAGCGTTGAAAAACGGATGAACACTGAAGCTTTCTTT. It codes for CSVEKRMNTEAFF.